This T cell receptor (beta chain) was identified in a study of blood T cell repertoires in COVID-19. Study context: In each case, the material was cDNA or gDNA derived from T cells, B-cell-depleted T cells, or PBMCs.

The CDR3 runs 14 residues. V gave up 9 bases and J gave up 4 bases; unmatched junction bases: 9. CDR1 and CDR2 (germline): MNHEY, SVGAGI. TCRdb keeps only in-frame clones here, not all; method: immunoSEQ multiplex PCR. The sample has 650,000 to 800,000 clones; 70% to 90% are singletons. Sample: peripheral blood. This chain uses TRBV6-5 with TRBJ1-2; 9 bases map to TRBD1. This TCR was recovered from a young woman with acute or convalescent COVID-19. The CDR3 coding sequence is TGTGCCAGTAGCCGGGACAGGGTGGTCTATGGCTACACCTTC. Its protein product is CASSRDRVVYGYTF.